These 16 T cell receptor beta chains share one sample of origin, sequenced in a study of T cell repertoires in cytomegalovirus infection. In TCRdb, the reads were re-called with MiXCR into one record per CDR3 protein. The sample includes approximately 730,000 distinct CDR3 sequences, around 29% of them seen just once. The antigens these receptors bind are not known. This specimen was cultured CD8+ T cells from PBMCs, taken from culture after CMV antigen stimulation. The receptors were sampled from a human donor in good health (CMV status not recorded). Some clones in this sample may be carry-over from other donors' samples.

This clonotype was seen more than once but under ten times. This chain links TRBV19 with TRBJ2-1; 8 nucleotides line up with TRBD2. Germline V lookup: CDR1 LNHDA, CDR2 SQIVND (reference sequence). This CDR3 has 14 residues. V was clipped by 1 base and J by 10 bases; unmatched bases: 6. The chain's CDR3 is CASSIAGGPGEQFF. The DNA for the CDR3 is TGTGCCAGTAGTATAGCGGGGGGGCCTGGGGAGCAGTTCTTC.

The chain uses TRBV4-1 and TRBJ1-1; perhaps TRBD1 as D (5 bases). The V end lost 7 bases, the J end lost 4 bases, and 13 bases lay between the germline ends. CDR3 length equals 13 residues. Germline loops: CDR1 MGHRA, CDR2 YSYEKL. The CDR3 coding sequence is TGCGCCAGCACCCGCGGGGGTAGCACTGAAGCTTTCTTT. Translation gives CASTRGGSTEAFF.

In this sample, this clonotype turned up many times. This chain uses TRBV7-6 with TRBJ1-5; unclear D gene. Germline CDR1 and CDR2: SGHVS and FNYEAQ. The CDR3 sequence is 14 residues long. V was clipped by 6 bases and J by 4 bases, with 13 bases between them. CDR3 residues: CASSLAGENQPQHF. The CDR3 nucleotides are TGTGCCAGCAGTTTGGCTGGGGAAAATCAGCCCCAGCATTTT. The full variable domain, completed using reference TRBV7-6 and TRBJ1-5, is GAGVSQSPRYKVTKRGQDVALRCDPISGHVSLYWYRQALGQGPEFLTYFNYEAQQDKSGLPNDRFSAERPEGSISTLTIQRTEQRDSAMYRCASSLAGENQPQHFGDGTRLSIL.

The chain recombines TRBV24-1 with TRBJ2-2, with D possibly TRBD1 on 6 matching bases. Per germline, CDR1 KGHDR and CDR2 SFDVKD. The CDR3 is 14 residues long. The ends were cut back, 4 bases at V and 6 bases at J, with 11 bases in the middle. This chain's CDR3 is CATSDHRASGELFF. In DNA, the CDR3 is TGTGCCACCAGTGACCACAGGGCCTCCGGGGAGCTGTTTTTT.

In this sample, this clonotype turned up many times. V gene TRBV7-6 combines with J gene TRBJ2-1, with 9 bases that match TRBD1. This CDR3 has 18 residues. Germline V gives CDR1 SGHVS, CDR2 FNYEAQ. V trimming: 4 bases; J trimming: 4 bases; junction bases outside the gene matches: 14. The CDR3 spells CASSSGTGKLVNYNEQFF. In DNA form, the CDR3 reads TGTGCCAGCAGCTCAGGGACAGGGAAGCTAGTAAATTACAATGAGCAGTTCTTC.

Turning to this clonotype: This clone may be a read error of a much larger clone one base away. The chain recombines TRBV7-6 with TRBJ1-5; 11 positions agree with TRBD1. The CDR3 covers 20 residues. Looked up from germline, CDR1 is SGHVS and CDR2 is FNYEAQ. CDR3 sequence reads: CVSSHWTGGASNTRNQPQHF. The CDR3 nucleotides read TGTGTCAGCAGCCATTGGACAGGGGGCGCTTCCAATACACGCAATCAGCCCCAGCATTTT.

Only one count was recorded for this clonotype. This chain joins TRBV7-2 and TRBJ2-1; tentative D call: TRBD2 (6 bases). The CDR3 totals 15 residues. Trimming shortened V by 1 base and J by 6 bases, and 13 bases separated the two germline ends. From germline, CDR1 is SGHTA and CDR2 FQGNSA. CDR3 residues: CASSLGLAMVNEQFF. CDR3 DNA sequence: TGTGCCAGCAGCTTAGGGCTAGCGATGGTCAATGAGCAGTTCTTC.

The CDR3 is CASSALAGQGGSPLHF. The CDR3 DNA follows: TGTGCCAGTAGTGCCCTCGCGGGACAGGGAGGATCACCCCTCCACTTT. The rearrangement joins TRBV19 to TRBJ1-6, with 9 bases fitting TRBD1. CDR1 and CDR2 (germline): LNHDA, SQIVND (reference sequence). V was pared by 5 bases and J by 10 bases, with 12 bases of the junction left unmatched. There are 16 residues in the CDR3.

This clonotype was observed at least ten times. The junction and the germline gene differ at one end; a read error may be behind it. This chain joins TRBV7-7 and TRBJ2-1; 8 bases fit TRBD1. Germline CDR1 reads SSHAT; CDR2 reads FNYEAQ (reference sequence). This CDR3 contains 15 residues. DNA of the CDR3: TGTGCTAGCAGCGTGGACAGGGCTTCCTACAATGAGCAGTTCTTC. This encodes CASSVDRASYNEQFF.

In its sample, this clonotype was seen a few times. This chain links TRBV12-3 or TRBV12-4 with TRBJ1-2, with D unresolved. The CDR3 totals 16 residues. The V and J ends lost 6 bases and 2 bases respectively, with 19 bases between them. The CDR3 DNA sequence: TGTGCCAGCAGCACTATCGCGGGCGCAGACAACTATGGCTACACCTTC. It codes for CASSTIAGADNYGYTF.

This clonotype was seen only a few times. The gene calls are TRBV5-8 and TRBJ2-7; the D gene is possibly TRBD1 (5 bases). There are 13 residues in the CDR3. V dropped 0 bases and J dropped 7 bases, with 11 bases sitting between them. Looked up from germline, CDR1 is SGHTS and CDR2 is YDEGEE. The CDR3, as DNA: TGTGCCAGCAGCTTGGGACAGCCGCAGGAGCAGTACGTC. The encoded protein is CASSLGQPQEQYV.

J is TRBJ2-7 and V is TRBV5-1; D possibly corresponds to TRBD2 (6 bases). V was clipped by 4 bases and J by 2 bases, with 13 bases between them. This CDR3 has 14 residues. The V gene's germline CDR1 is SGHRS and CDR2 YFSETQ. The chain's CDR3 is CASSTTGVAYEQYF. Here the CDR3 DNA reads TGCGCCAGCAGCACGACGGGGGTAGCCTACGAGCAGTACTTC.

This chain links TRBV18 with TRBJ2-1; D ambiguous. Germline loops: CDR1 KGHSH, CDR2 LQKENI. V lost 0 bases and J 5 bases, leaving 2 bases between the germline ends. The CDR3 is made up of 12 amino acids. CDR3 loop: CASSPPNNEQFF. CDR3 DNA sequence: TGTGCCAGCTCACCACCTAACAATGAGCAGTTCTTC.

This clonotype was detected ten times or more. The rearrangement links TRBV7-6 to TRBJ2-2; D uncertain. The germline CDR1 and CDR2 sequences are SGHVS and FNYEAQ. The V end lost 1 base, the J end lost 5 bases, and 11 bases lay between the germline ends. The CDR3 sequence is 15 residues long. The CDR3 region is CASSLEAVLTGELFF. Here the CDR3 DNA reads TGTGCCAGCAGCTTAGAGGCAGTTTTGACCGGGGAGCTGTTTTTT.

This clonotype was picked up a small number of times. The J gene is TRBJ2-1, the V gene TRBV12-3 or TRBV12-4; TRBD1 aligns across 10 bases. The CDR3 extends over 13 amino acids. Trimming removed 6 bases from V and 9 bases from J; junction bases left unmatched: 5. The CDR3 loop is CASRRGTGVEQFF. In nucleotides, the CDR3 is TGTGCCAGCAGACGCGGGACAGGGGTTGAGCAGTTCTTC.

In its sample, this clonotype was seen a few times. The rearrangement joins TRBV19 to TRBJ1-2; tentative D call: TRBD1 (6 bases). V dropped 3 bases and J dropped 5 bases, with 25 bases sitting between them. Germline CDR1 and CDR2: LNHDA and SQIVND (reference sequence). This CDR3 region has 18 residues. CDR3 DNA sequence: TGTGCCAGTAGTATGTTAATGGTGGACAGTCCTAAAGAATATGGCTACACCTTC. Translation: CASSMLMVDSPKEYGYTF. Full variable domain (remainder filled in from reference TRBV19 and TRBJ1-2): DGGITQSPKYLFRKEGQNVTLSCEQNLNHDAMYWYRQDPGQGLRLIYYSQIVNDFQKGDIAEGYSVSREKKESFPLTVTSAQKNPTAFYLCASSMLMVDSPKEYGYTFGSGTRLTVV.